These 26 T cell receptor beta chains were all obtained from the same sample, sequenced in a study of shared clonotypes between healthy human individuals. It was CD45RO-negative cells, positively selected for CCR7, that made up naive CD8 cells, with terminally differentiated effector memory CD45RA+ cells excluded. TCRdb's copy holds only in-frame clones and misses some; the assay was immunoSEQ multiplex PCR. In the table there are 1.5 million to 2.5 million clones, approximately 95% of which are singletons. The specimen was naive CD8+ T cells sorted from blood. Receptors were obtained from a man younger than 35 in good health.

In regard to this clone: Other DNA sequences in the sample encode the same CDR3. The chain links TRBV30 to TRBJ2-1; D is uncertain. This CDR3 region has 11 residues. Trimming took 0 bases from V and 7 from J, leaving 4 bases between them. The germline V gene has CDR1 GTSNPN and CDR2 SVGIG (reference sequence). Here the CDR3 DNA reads TGTGCCTGGAGTGTAGGAAATGAGCAGTTCTTC. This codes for CAWSVGNEQFF. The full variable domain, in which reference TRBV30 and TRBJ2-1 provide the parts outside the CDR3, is SQTIHQWPATLVQPVGSPLSLECTVEGTSNPNLYWYRQAAGRGLQLLFYSVGIGQISSEVPQNLSASRPQDRQFILSSKKLLLSDSGFYLCAWSVGNEQFFGPGTRLTVL.

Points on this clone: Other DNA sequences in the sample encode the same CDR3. CDR3 region: CAWSVGGNEQYF. CDR3 in DNA: TGTGCCTGGAGTGTAGGGGGTAACGAGCAGTACTTC. This chain connects TRBV30 to TRBJ2-7, with D possibly matching TRBD1 (6 bases). This CDR3 region has 12 residues. The germline CDR1 and CDR2 sequences are GTSNPN and SVGIG (reference sequence). V lost 0 bases, J lost 5 bases, and 8 bases lay in between.

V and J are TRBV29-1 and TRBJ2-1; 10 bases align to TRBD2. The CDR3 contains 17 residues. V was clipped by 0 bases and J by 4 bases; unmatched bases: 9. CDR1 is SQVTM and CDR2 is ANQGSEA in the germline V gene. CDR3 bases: TGCAGCGTTGAAGATTATAGTAGCGGGGGGCCTTACAATGAGCAGTTCTTC. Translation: CSVEDYSSGGPYNEQFF.

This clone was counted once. CDR3 region: CASSQVPREQYF. CDR3 DNA sequence: TGCGCCAGCAGTCAAGTGCCCCGTGAGCAGTACTTC. The chain couples TRBV23-1 to TRBJ2-7; D gene unclear. TRBV23-1 is an ORF, with its function uncertain. This CDR3 has 12 residues. Trimming left V 2 bases short and J 7 bases short, with 9 bases between.

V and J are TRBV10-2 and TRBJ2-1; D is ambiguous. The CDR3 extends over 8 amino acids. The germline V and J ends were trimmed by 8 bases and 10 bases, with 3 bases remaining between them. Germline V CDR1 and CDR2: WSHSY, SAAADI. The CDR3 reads CASGEQFF. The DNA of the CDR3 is TGCGCCAGCGGGGAGCAGTTCTTC.

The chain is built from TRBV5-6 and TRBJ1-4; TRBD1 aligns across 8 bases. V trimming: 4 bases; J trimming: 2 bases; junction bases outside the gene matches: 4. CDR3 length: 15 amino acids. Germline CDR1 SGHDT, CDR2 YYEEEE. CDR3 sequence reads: CASSKGTGTNEKLFF. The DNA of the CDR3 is TGTGCCAGCAGCAAGGGGACAGGCACTAATGAAAAACTGTTTTTT.

In DNA, the CDR3 is TGTGCCAGCAGTTTATTGGACAGGCCCCACGAGCAGTACTTC. Protein sequence: CASSLLDRPHEQYF. The chain employs TRBV27 and TRBJ2-7; 7 bases agree with TRBD1. V was clipped by 1 base and J by 5 bases; unmatched bases: 5. The CDR3 sequence is 14 residues long. Germline V gene lookup returns CDR1 MNHEY and CDR2 SMNVEV (reference sequence).

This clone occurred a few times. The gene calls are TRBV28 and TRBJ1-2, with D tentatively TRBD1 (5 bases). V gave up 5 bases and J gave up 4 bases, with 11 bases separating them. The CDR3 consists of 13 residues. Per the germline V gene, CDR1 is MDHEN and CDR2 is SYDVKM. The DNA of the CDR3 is TGTGCCAGCAGTATCAGGGTGGGCTATGGCTACACCTTC. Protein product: CASSIRVGYGYTF.

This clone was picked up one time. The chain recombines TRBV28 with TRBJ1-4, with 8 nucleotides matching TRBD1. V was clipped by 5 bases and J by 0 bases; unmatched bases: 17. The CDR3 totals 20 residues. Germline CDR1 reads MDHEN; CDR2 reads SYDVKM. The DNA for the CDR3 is TGTGCCAGCAGTACAATACAGGGGGTCAACCCCTTTGCAACTAATGAAAAACTGTTTTTT. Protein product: CASSTIQGVNPFATNEKLFF.

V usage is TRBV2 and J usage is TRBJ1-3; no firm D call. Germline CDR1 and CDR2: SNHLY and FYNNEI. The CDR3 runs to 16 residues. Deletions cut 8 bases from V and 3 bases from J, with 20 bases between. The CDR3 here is CASGSLAIPGGNTIYF. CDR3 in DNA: TGTGCCAGCGGAAGTCTCGCTATCCCTGGTGGAAACACCATATATTTT.

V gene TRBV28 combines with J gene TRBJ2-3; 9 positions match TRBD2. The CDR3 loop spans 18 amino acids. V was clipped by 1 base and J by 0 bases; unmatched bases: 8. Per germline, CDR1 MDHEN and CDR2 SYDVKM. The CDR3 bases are TGTGCCAGCAGTTTATACAGCGGGGGGTACTCTAGCACAGATACGCAGTATTTT. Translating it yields CASSLYSGGYSSTDTQYF.

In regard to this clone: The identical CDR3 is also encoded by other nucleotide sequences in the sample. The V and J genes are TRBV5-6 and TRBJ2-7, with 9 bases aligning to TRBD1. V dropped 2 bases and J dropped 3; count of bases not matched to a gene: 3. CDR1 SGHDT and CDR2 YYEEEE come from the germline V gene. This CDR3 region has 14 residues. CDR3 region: CASSFGQGYYEQYF. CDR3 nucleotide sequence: TGTGCCAGCAGCTTTGGACAGGGGTACTACGAGCAGTACTTC.

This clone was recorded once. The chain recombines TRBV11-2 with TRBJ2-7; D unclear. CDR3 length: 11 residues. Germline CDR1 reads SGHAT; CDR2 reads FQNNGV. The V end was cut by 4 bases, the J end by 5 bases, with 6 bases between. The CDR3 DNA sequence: TGTGCCAGCAGCTACGGCGACGAGCAGTACTTC. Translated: CASSYGDEQYF.

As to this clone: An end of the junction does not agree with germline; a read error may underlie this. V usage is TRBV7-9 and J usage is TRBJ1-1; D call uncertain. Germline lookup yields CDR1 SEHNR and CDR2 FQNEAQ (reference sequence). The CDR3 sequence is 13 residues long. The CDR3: CASSLEGNPEAFF. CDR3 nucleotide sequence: TGTGCCAGCAGCTTAGAAGGGAACCCTGAAGCTTTCTTT.

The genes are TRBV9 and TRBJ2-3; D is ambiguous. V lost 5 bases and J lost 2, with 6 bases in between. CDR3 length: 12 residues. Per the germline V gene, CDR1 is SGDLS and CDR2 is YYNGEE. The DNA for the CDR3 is TGTGCCAGCAGTCGGACCACAGATACGCAGTATTTT. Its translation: CASSRTTDTQYF.

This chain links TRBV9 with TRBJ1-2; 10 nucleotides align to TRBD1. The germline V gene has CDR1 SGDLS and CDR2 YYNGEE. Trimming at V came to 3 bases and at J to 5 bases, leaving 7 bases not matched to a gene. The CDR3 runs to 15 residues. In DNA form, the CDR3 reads TGTGCCAGCAGCGCATCTGGACAGGGGGATTATGGCTACACCTTC. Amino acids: CASSASGQGDYGYTF.

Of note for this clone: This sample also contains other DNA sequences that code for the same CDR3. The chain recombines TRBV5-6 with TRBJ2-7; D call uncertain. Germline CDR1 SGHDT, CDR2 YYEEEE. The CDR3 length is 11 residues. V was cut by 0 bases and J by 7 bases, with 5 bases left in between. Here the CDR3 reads CASSLGPEQYF. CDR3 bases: TGTGCCAGCAGCTTGGGCCCGGAGCAGTACTTC.

CDR3 amino acids: CASSQALAASYNEQFF. CDR3 DNA sequence: TGTGCCAGCAGCCAAGCCCTAGCGGCTTCCTACAATGAGCAGTTCTTC. The V gene is TRBV14, the J gene TRBJ2-1; 7 nucleotides align to TRBD2. With 1 base clipped from V and 1 base from J, the junction kept 4 bases outside the gene matches. Germline lookup yields CDR1 SGHDN and CDR2 FVKESK. This CDR3 is built from 16 residues.

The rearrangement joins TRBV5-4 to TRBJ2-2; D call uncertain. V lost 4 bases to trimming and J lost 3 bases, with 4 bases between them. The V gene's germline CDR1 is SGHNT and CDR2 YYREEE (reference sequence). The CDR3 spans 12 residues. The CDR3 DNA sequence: TGTGCCAGCAGCCATGACACCGGGGAGCTGTTTTTT. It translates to CASSHDTGELFF.

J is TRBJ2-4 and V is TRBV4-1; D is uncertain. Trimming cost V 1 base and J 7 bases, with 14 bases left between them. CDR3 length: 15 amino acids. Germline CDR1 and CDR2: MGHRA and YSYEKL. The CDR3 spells CASSQVRSGKNIQYF. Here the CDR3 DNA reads TGCGCCAGCAGCCAAGTTCGCTCTGGGAAGAACATTCAGTACTTC.

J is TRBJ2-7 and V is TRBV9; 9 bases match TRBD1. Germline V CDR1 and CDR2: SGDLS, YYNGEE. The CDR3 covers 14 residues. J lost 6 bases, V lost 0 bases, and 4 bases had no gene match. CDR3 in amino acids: CASSVDTGGGEQYF. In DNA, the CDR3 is TGTGCCAGCAGCGTAGACACAGGGGGCGGCGAGCAGTACTTC.

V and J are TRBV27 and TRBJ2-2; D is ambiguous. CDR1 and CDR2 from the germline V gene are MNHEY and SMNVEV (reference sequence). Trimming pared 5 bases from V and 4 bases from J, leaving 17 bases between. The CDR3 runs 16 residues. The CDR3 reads CASSPTTGVVTGELFF. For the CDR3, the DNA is TGTGCCAGCAGTCCGACCACCGGAGTTGTCACCGGGGAGCTGTTTTTT.

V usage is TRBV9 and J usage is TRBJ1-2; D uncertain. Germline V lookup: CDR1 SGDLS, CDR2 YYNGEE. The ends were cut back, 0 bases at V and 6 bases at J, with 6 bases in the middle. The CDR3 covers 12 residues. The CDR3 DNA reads TGTGCCAGCAGCGTAGGGGCAAATGGCTACACCTTC. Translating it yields CASSVGANGYTF.

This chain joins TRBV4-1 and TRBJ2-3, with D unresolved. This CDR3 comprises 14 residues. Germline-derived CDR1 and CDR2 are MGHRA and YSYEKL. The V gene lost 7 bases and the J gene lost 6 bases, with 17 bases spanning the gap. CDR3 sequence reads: CASNLEVNSDTQYF. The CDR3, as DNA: TGCGCCAGCAACTTAGAGGTAAACTCGGATACGCAGTATTTT.

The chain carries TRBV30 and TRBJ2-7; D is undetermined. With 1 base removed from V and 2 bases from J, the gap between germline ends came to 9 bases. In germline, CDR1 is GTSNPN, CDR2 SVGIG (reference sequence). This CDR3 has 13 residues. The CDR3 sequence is CAWSETGPYEQYF. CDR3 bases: TGTGCCTGGAGTGAGACTGGTCCCTACGAGCAGTACTTC.

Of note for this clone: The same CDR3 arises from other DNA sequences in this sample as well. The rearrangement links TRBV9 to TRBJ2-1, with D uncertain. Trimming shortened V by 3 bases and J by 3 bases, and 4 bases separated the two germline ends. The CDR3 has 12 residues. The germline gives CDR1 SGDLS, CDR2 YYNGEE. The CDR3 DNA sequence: TGTGCCAGCAGCGGGAACTACAATGAGCAGTTCTTC. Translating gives CASSGNYNEQFF.